The clone carrying this T cell receptor (beta chain) was picked up a small number of times. Its specificity is not known. Sorted populations all had greater than 95% purity. These data are taken from a study of beta chain features in type 1 diabetes. Study-wide points: Insertions were fewer and deletions more numerous at VDJ junctions in type 1 diabetes patients. Shorter templates may be favored by PCR, equally so in patients and controls. Within each of all four CD4+ subsets, Type 1 diabetes patients had TCRB CDR3s that were moderately but significantly shorter. The naive, central memory and Treg TCRB repertoires of patients appeared to be more similar to one another than those of healthy donors.

Reverse transcribing all isolated RNA meant expressed TCRB transcripts were sequenced. Profiled with immunoSEQ multiplex PCR; TCRdb holds only in-frame clones, not every one. This table has 680,000 or so clones, around an eighth appearing once. Germline CDR1 ENHRY, CDR2 SYGVKD. The CDR3 is 14 amino acids. The ends lost 6 bases at V and 4 bases at J; junction bases unmatched: 2. The chain combines TRBV10-3 with TRBJ2-2; the match to TRBD1 covers 10 bases. Source material: naive CD4+ T cells from blood. The TCR sequence derives from a man between 18 and 29 years old with type 1 diabetes. In nucleotides, the CDR3 is TGTGCCATCAGGACAGGGGGCTTCACCGGGGAGCTGTTTTTT. Protein: CAIRTGGFTGELFF.